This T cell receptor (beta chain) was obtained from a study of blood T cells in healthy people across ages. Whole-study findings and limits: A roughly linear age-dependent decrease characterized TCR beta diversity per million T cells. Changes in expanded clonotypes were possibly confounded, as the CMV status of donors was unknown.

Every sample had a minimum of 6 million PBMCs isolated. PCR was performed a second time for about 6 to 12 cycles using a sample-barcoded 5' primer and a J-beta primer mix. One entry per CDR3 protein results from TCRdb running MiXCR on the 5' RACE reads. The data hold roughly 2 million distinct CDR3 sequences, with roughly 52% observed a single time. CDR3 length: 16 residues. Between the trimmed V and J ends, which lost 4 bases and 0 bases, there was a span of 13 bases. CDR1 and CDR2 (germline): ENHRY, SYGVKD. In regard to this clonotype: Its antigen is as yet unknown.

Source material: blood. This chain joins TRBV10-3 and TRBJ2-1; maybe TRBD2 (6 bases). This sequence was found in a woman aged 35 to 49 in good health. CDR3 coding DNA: TGTGCCATCAGTGGGGACGGGGGACGCTCCTACAATGAGCAGTTCTTC. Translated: CAISGDGGRSYNEQFF.